This TCR beta chain was recovered during a study of T-cell memory formation after mild COVID-19. Study conclusions and caveats: The pre-infection memory compartment contained some responding clones, suggesting cross-reactive memory joined. Researchers report contracting CD4+ clones mostly in CM and EM, with CD8+ clones in EMRA. While clones contracting from day 15 to 85 were balanced between CD4 and CD8, later expanders leaned CD4+.

The CDR3 contains 13 residues. Looked up from germline, CDR1 is GTSNPN and CDR2 is SVGIG (reference sequence). Between the trimmed V and J ends, which lost 3 bases and 1 base, there was a span of 9 bases. With respect to this clonotype: Its specificity is unknown.

Using constant-segment primers, 5'RACE produced TCR alpha and TCR beta cDNA libraries carrying sample barcodes and UMIs. One entry per CDR3 protein, called by TCRdb with MiXCR from the 5' RACE reads. The sample gives 550,000 to 700,000 distinct CDR3 sequences, more than 15% of which show up once; 12% is in the top ten. The receptor comes from an adult woman who had mild COVID-19 (a few samples of this study predate the infection). Cell type and time point are not known. J is TRBJ1-1 and V is TRBV30; D remains unclear. The sequenced sample consisted of PBMCs or a T cell subset sorted from them (not recorded which). This chain's CDR3 is CAWSRLANTEAFF. DNA of the CDR3: TGTGCCTGGAGCCGACTGGCGAACACTGAAGCTTTCTTT.